This T cell receptor (beta chain) was sequenced in a study of spatial heterogeneity in lung cancer. On the study more broadly: Beta-chain sequences were consistently detected more often than alpha-chain sequences.

Time point described: sample taken at primary tumor resection. Unsorted whole RNA samples from tumor, nontumor lung or frozen PBMC were sequenced. This clonotype was observed at least ten times. Its antigen remains unidentified. V lost 7 bases to trimming and J lost 4 bases; unmatched junction nucleotides: 2. Per the germline V gene, CDR1 is ENHRY and CDR2 is SYGVKD. This CDR3 comprises 13 residues. Carried by each TCR cDNA molecule was a unique molecular identifier. Using its own MiXCR run on the 5' RACE reads, TCRdb lists one record per CDR3 protein. The sample has roughly 16,000 distinct CDR3 sequences, 6.5% to 7% seen once. Study-wide results and limits: Intratumoral expanded alpha and beta TCR counts were found to track tumor mutation counts.

Specimen: lung tumor tissue, collected at surgery. V gene TRBV10-3 combines with J gene TRBJ2-5; TRBD2 agrees at 11 bases. This clonotype was obtained from a female donor with early-stage non-small cell lung cancer. The CDR3 DNA follows: TGTGCCATCACCGGGACTAGCGGAGAGACCCAGTACTTC. Translated: CAITGTSGETQYF.